Shown below are 15 T cell receptor beta chains from a single sample sequenced in a study of radiotherapy plus CTLA-4 blockade in lung cancer. The table came from immunoSEQ multiplex PCR; TCRdb's copy has only in-frame clones and leaves some out. The table has tens of thousands of clones, around 85% seen once. The source was peripheral blood, collected from a patient treated with radiotherapy plus ipilimumab. These receptors came from a human donor with non-small cell lung cancer who had a complete response to radiotherapy plus ipilimumab.

The count of this clone is one. V and J are TRBV11-3 and TRBJ2-5; D unclear. Trimming took 1 base from V and 5 from J, leaving 26 bases between them. Germline V gives CDR1 SGHNT, CDR2 YENEEA. The CDR3 covers 19 residues. As DNA, the CDR3 is TGTGCCAGCAGCTTAGTCTCACAGCAGCCCGCTCATTGCTGGGAGACCCAGTACTTC. Translated, it gives CASSLVSQQPAHCWETQYF.

The genes are TRBV6-6 and TRBJ2-7; TRBD1 aligns across 8 bases. The trim removed 6 bases at V and 6 bases at J, leaving 7 bases unmatched. CDR1 and CDR2 (germline): MNHNY, SVGAGI (reference sequence). This CDR3 has 13 amino acids. The CDR3 reads CASSRDRRGEQYF. In DNA form, the CDR3 reads TGTGCCAGCAGCCGGGACAGGCGCGGCGAGCAGTACTTC.

The chain employs TRBV19 and TRBJ1-2; a weak D match, TRBD1 (6 bases). Germline loops: CDR1 LNHDA, CDR2 SQIVND (reference sequence). The CDR3 length is 16 residues. The V gene lost 1 base and the J gene lost 4 bases, with 16 bases spanning the gap. CDR3 nucleotide sequence: TGTGCCAGTAGTATAGGGGACACCGCTCCGATCTATGGCTACACCTTC. Residues: CASSIGDTAPIYGYTF.

This chain uses TRBV2 with TRBJ1-4; no clear D. Germline V CDR1 and CDR2: SNHLY, FYNNEI. This CDR3 is 13 amino acids long. V was cut by 7 bases and J by 0 bases, with 6 bases left in between. For the CDR3, the DNA is TGTGCCAGCAACCCAGCAACTAATGAAAAACTGTTTTTT. Translated: CASNPATNEKLFF.

The chain recombines TRBV5-1 with TRBJ1-1; 11 bases line up with TRBD1. Germline trimming cut 2 bases from V and 7 bases from J; bases unmatched to any gene: 7. This CDR3 comprises 15 residues. The germline gives CDR1 SGHRS, CDR2 YFSETQ. The CDR3 DNA reads TGCGCCAGCAGCTTTGGGGACAGGGGGATTAATGAAGCTTTCTTT. It translates to CASSFGDRGINEAFF.

The rearrangement uses TRBV30 and TRBJ2-1; 7 bases map to TRBD2. Germline-derived CDR1 and CDR2 are GTSNPN and SVGIG (reference sequence). Unmatched junction bases numbered 8, after V lost 0 bases and J lost 6 bases. The CDR3 extends over 15 amino acids. The CDR3: CAWSVFGGGGNEQFF. Here the CDR3 DNA reads TGTGCCTGGAGTGTATTTGGCGGGGGAGGCAATGAGCAGTTCTTC.

The rearrangement uses TRBV5-4 and TRBJ2-2; 7 bases map to TRBD2. The J segment lost 5 bases and the V segment lost 1 base, leaving 2 bases of the junction unmatched. Germline lookup yields CDR1 SGHNT and CDR2 YYREEE (reference sequence). This CDR3 is built from 14 residues. CDR3 nucleotide sequence: TGTGCCAGCAGCTTGCCGGGAGGAACCGGGGAGCTGTTTTTT. Its protein is CASSLPGGTGELFF.

The genes are TRBV5-1 and TRBJ2-1; 16 nucleotides match TRBD2. Germline V gives CDR1 SGHRS, CDR2 YFSETQ. The CDR3 loop spans 16 amino acids. After removal of 3 bases from V and 8 bases from J, the junction contained 5 bases not matched to a gene. The DNA for the CDR3 is TGCGCCAGCAGCTGGGGACTAGCGGGAGGGCAGGATGAGCAGTTCTTC. Translated, it gives CASSWGLAGGQDEQFF.

The chain links TRBV7-6 to TRBJ2-2; no reliable D call. V was pared by 1 base and J by 0 bases, with 6 bases between. Germline V gene data show CDR1 as SGHVS and CDR2 as FNYEAQ. This CDR3 is 15 amino acids long. The CDR3 reads CASSLVSSNTGELFF. The CDR3 coding sequence is TGTGCCAGCAGCTTAGTATCGTCGAACACCGGGGAGCTGTTTTTT.

The chain links TRBV30 to TRBJ2-5; 9 bases map to TRBD2. The CDR3 length is 16 residues. Germline values: CDR1 GTSNPN, CDR2 SVGIG (reference sequence). V shed 5 bases and J 5 bases; nucleotides not matched to a gene: 15. CDR3 nucleotide sequence: TGTGCCTGGCGGAGAAGGGCTAGCGGGACGGGGGAGACCCAGTACTTC. This codes for CAWRRRASGTGETQYF.

This clone came up once. V and J are TRBV15 and TRBJ2-5; 8 bases agree with TRBD1. This CDR3 is built from 17 residues. J gave up 4 bases and V 2 bases, and 12 bases lay outside the gene matches. Germline loops: CDR1 LNHNV, CDR2 YYDKDF (reference sequence). In DNA form, the CDR3 reads TGTGCCACCAGCAGAATTCAGGGGGCCCGAGGGGGAGAGACCCAGTACTTC. It yields the protein CATSRIQGARGGETQYF.

The gene calls are TRBV13 and TRBJ1-2; a possible D gene is TRBD1 (5 bases). There are 15 residues in the CDR3. V dropped 1 base and J dropped 6 bases, with 15 bases sitting between them. Germline assignment: CDR1 PRHDT and CDR2 FYEKMQ (reference sequence). CDR3: CASSLVAGGRNGYTF. Written as DNA, the CDR3 is TGTGCCAGCAGCTTAGTTGCGGGGGGACGGAATGGCTACACCTTC.

This clone is classed as medium-sized. The chain recombines TRBV4-3 with TRBJ2-7, with TRBD1 matching 7 bases. From germline, CDR1 is LGHNA and CDR2 YSLEER. The junction had 10 bases not matched to a gene; V was cut back by 5 bases and J by 3 bases. The CDR3 has 15 amino acids. CDR3 residues: CASSSRTGDFYEQYF. The CDR3 DNA reads TGCGCCAGCAGCAGCCGGACAGGAGATTTCTACGAGCAGTACTTC.

This chain joins TRBV19 and TRBJ1-4; D might be TRBD1 (6 bases). V shed 7 bases and J shed 7 bases, with 16 bases lying between them. In germline, CDR1 is LNHDA, CDR2 SQIVND (reference sequence). The CDR3 consists of 14 residues. In nucleotides, the CDR3 is TGTGCCAGTACCTCCACAGGGAAAGGTGAAAAACTGTTTTTT. It encodes CASTSTGKGEKLFF. The full variable domain, with the rest looked up from reference TRBV19 and TRBJ1-4, is DGGITQSPKYLFRKEGQNVTLSCEQNLNHDAMYWYRQDPGQGLRLIYYSQIVNDFQKGDIAEGYSVSREKKESFPLTVTSAQKNPTAFYLCASTSTGKGEKLFFGSGTQLSVL.

This clone was detected once. V gene TRBV7-6 combines with J gene TRBJ1-2; D gene unclear. The ends were cut back, 5 bases at V and 2 bases at J, with 21 bases in the middle. The CDR3 totals 17 residues. Germline values: CDR1 SGHVS, CDR2 FNYEAQ. CDR3 in amino acids: CASSPGVDRWRNYGYTF. The CDR3 bases are TGTGCCAGCAGCCCCGGGGTTGACCGCTGGCGGAACTATGGCTACACCTTC.